The rows below give T cell receptor beta chains drawn from one sample of a study of CD8 T cells in ankylosing spondylitis. In TCRdb, the 5' RACE reads were re-called with MiXCR into one record per CDR3 protein. The sample lists hundreds of thousands of distinct CDR3 sequences; 25% to 30% were seen once. Material for sequencing was blood, either unsorted or a sorted T cell fraction (not recorded which). The receptors derive from a male donor with ankylosing spondylitis. CDR3s leave out the opening cysteine and the closing phenylalanine or tryptophan. A D gene is named only where the DNA matches it firmly.

v_call	d_call	j_call	cdr3_aa
TRBV15	.	TRBJ2-2	ATSRGGDGELF
TRBV20-1	TRBD1	TRBJ2-7	SARPGTDAYEQY
TRBV29-1	.	TRBJ1-1	SVTLGDTEAF
TRBV12-3/TRBV12-4	.	TRBJ1-6	ASSIQPQTNSPLH
TRBV16	.	TRBJ1-5	ASSQSGLGGQPQH
TRBV5-1	TRBD2	TRBJ2-1	ASSFGTSGDEQF
TRBV7-8	TRBD2	TRBJ2-5	ASSLPRLAGGPAFQETQY
TRBV20-1	.	TRBJ2-3	SAPTQSDTQY
TRBV20-1	TRBD1	TRBJ2-1	SAYRDRLSNEQF
TRBV20-1	TRBD2	TRBJ2-1	SARGWTSGRITYNEQF
TRBV6-1	TRBD2	TRBJ2-7	ATRTSGISEQY
TRBV7-9	.	TRBJ1-2	ASSLVGRGSCT
TRBV20-1	TRBD2	TRBJ2-7	SARGLEREVTKGQY
TRBV9	.	TRBJ2-1	ASSVDLAARYNEQF
TRBV4-2	TRBD1	TRBJ2-7	ASSPTGTASPYEQY